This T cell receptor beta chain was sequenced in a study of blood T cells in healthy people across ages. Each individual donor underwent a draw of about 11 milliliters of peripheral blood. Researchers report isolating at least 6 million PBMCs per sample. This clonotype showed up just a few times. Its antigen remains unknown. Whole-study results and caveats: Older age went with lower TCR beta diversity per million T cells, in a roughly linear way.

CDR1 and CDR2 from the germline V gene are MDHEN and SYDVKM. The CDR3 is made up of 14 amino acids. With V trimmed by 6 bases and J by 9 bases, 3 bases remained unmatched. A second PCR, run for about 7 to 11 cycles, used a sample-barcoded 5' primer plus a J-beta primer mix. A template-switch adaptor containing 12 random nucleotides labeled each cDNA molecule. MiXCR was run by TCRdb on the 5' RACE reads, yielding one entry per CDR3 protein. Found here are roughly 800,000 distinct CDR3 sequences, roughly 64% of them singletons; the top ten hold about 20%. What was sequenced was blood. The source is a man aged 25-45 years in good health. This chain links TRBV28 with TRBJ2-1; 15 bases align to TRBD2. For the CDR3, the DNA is TGTGCCAGCAGGGGACTAGCGGGAGGAGTTGAGCAGTTCTTC. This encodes CASRGLAGGVEQFF.